Detailed here is one T cell receptor (beta chain). TCRdb keeps only in-frame clones here, not all; method: immunoSEQ multiplex PCR. The data show around 220,000 clones, approximately 86% seen once. This sample stems from a study of cytomegalovirus exposure and HLA in healthy donors. Trimming removed 8 bases from V and 2 bases from J, with 12 bases in between. Germline V gene lookup returns CDR1 ENHRY and CDR2 SYGVKD. The CDR3 has 14 amino acids. This receptor was obtained from a woman aged 18-29 years in good health and CMV-seronegative. The chain uses TRBV10-3 and TRBJ2-2; a possible D gene is TRBD2 (5 bases). Sequencing used PBMCs. The CDR3 region has the DNA TGTGCCATCTGTAGGGAGCTTAACACCGGGGAGCTGTTTTTT. As protein: CAICRELNTGELFF.